This T cell receptor (beta chain) was retrieved from a study of vaccination and CD4 T cells after COVID-19. Study as a whole: At a median about 99 days (range 35 to 161) after diagnosis, post-COVID samples were drawn. Control cultures used a CEFX viral epitope pool, an HIV-1 Nef peptide pool, or no peptide.

This clonotype has just one count. The target antigen is unknown. As for treatment: approximately nine-day PBMC culture with coronavirus spike peptide pools or control peptides (ViraFEST assay). Cultured CD4+ T-cell DNA underwent Oncomine TCR Beta short-read sequencing. TCRdb re-derived calls from the PCR reads in MiXCR, one entry per CDR3 protein. The sample consists of 22,000 or so distinct CDR3 sequences, around 43% of them appearing once. Sequencing was carried out using CD4+ T cells from blood, cultured in vitro. The receptor was derived from a human donor who had recovered from COVID-19.

CDR3 protein: CASSSPGQAELNYGYTF. CDR3 DNA: TGTGCCAGCAGTTCCCCGGGACAGGCGGAACTTAACTATGGCTACACCTTC. The chain uses TRBV28 and TRBJ1-2; 8 bases map to TRBD1. The CDR3 length is 17 residues. The germline CDR1 and CDR2 sequences are MDHEN and SYDVKM. With V trimmed by 4 bases and J by 1 base, 11 bases remained unmatched.